The 25 T cell receptor beta chains given below trace back to one sample, sequenced in a study of shared clonotypes between healthy human individuals. This table comes from immunoSEQ multiplex PCR, and its TCRdb copy is limited to in-frame clones, with some not included. The sample yields some 2,000,000 clones, 85% to 95% seen once. Material: naive CD4+ T cells sorted from blood. The subset here: CD45RA+ positively selected. All receptors come from a young man in good health.

The genes are TRBV15 and TRBJ2-7; unclear D gene. V lost 0 bases and J 4 bases, leaving 4 bases between the germline ends. The germline V gene encodes CDR1 LNHNV and CDR2 YYDKDF (reference sequence). The CDR3 is 12 residues long. CDR3 sequence (DNA): TGTGCCACCAGCAGAGATGAATACGAGCAGTACTTC. Translation gives CATSRDEYEQYF. The full variable domain, with the rest looked up from reference TRBV15 and TRBJ2-7, is DAMVIQNPRYQVTQFGKPVTLSCSQTLNHNVMYWYQQKSSQAPKLLFHYYDKDFNNEADTPDNFQSRRPNTSFCFLDIRSPGLGDTAMYLCATSRDEYEQYFGPGTRLTVT.

This chain joins TRBV6-5 and TRBJ2-7; D not resolved. This CDR3 region has 15 residues. V lost 6 bases and J 3 bases, leaving 18 bases between the germline ends. Germline V CDR1 and CDR2: MNHEY, SVGAGI. The CDR3, as DNA: TGTGCCAGCAGCCGATCGGCAGGAGCACTCTACGAGCAGTACTTC. It specifies CASSRSAGALYEQYF.

The rearrangement uses TRBV9 and TRBJ1-3; TRBD1 matches 8 bases. Trimming at V came to 1 base and at J to 2 bases, leaving 2 bases not matched to a gene. There are 15 residues in the CDR3. CDR1 is SGDLS and CDR2 is YYNGEE in the germline V gene. In DNA, the CDR3 is TGTGCCAGCAGCGTATCAGGGGGCCCTGGAAACACCATATATTTT. Its translation: CASSVSGGPGNTIYF.

J is TRBJ2-5 and V is TRBV2; 9 nucleotides line up with TRBD1. CDR1 SNHLY and CDR2 FYNNEI come from the germline V gene. The CDR3 runs 16 residues. V dropped 10 bases and J dropped 7; count of bases not matched to a gene: 19. The CDR3 DNA reads as TGTGCCACTCAACCCTTTGGGGGTACGGGACAGGGGACCCAGTACTTC. Translation: CATQPFGGTGQGTQYF.

This chain's CDR3 is CASSHQGNEQFF. In nucleotides, the CDR3 is TGCGCCAGCAGCCACCAGGGCAATGAGCAGTTCTTC. The chain employs TRBV5-1 and TRBJ2-1, with D possibly matching TRBD1 (5 bases). V lost 4 bases and J lost 6, with 8 bases in between. Germline V gene lookup returns CDR1 SGHRS and CDR2 YFSETQ. The CDR3 consists of 12 residues. Based on the CDR3 plus reference TRBV5-1 and TRBJ2-1, the full variable domain is KAGVTQTPRYLIKTRGQQVTLSCSPISGHRSVSWYQQTPGQGLQFLFEYFSETQRNKGNFPGRFSGRQFSNSRSEMNVSTLELGDSALYLCASSHQGNEQFFGPGTRLTVL.

This rearrangement joins TRBV5-1 to TRBJ2-7, with unresolved D. This CDR3 is 14 amino acids long. V shed 6 bases and J shed 6 bases, with 19 bases lying between them. The germline gives CDR1 SGHRS, CDR2 YFSETQ. The CDR3 spells CASTPTAGLSEQYF. CDR3 DNA: TGCGCCAGCACCCCCACAGCCGGGTTGAGCGAGCAGTACTTC.

The V call is TRBV5-1, the J call TRBJ2-2, with 13 positions matching TRBD2. The CDR3 runs to 17 residues. After removal of 4 bases from V and 4 bases from J, the junction contained 7 bases not matched to a gene. Germline loops: CDR1 SGHRS, CDR2 YFSETQ. The CDR3 DNA follows: TGCGCCAGCAGCCAAAAAGGGACTAGCGGGACCACCGGGGAGCTGTTTTTT. Amino acids: CASSQKGTSGTTGELFF.

The genes are TRBV5-6 and TRBJ2-7; TRBD2 is a possible D gene (5 bases). V was cut by 4 bases and J by 6 bases, with 14 bases left in between. Germline V gene sequence: CDR1 SGHDT, CDR2 YYEEEE. The CDR3 loop spans 13 amino acids. This CDR3 reads CASSLGRRLEQYF. CDR3 nucleotides: TGTGCCAGCAGCCTTGGGAGACGACTCGAGCAGTACTTC.

The chain couples TRBV5-1 to TRBJ2-1; 10 positions agree with TRBD2. CDR3 length: 17 residues. V dropped 1 base and J dropped 10; count of bases not matched to a gene: 14. Germline loops: CDR1 SGHRS, CDR2 YFSETQ. CDR3 residues: CASSLPLLAGEGYEQFF. CDR3 bases: TGCGCCAGCAGCTTGCCGCTCCTAGCGGGAGAGGGATACGAGCAGTTCTTC.

The rearrangement links TRBV6-1 to TRBJ1-5; 7 bases are a match to TRBD1. The germline V gene encodes CDR1 MNHNS and CDR2 SASEGT. This CDR3 is 15 amino acids long. V lost 4 bases and J lost 7; bases outside the gene matches: 10. CDR3 DNA: TGTGCCAGCAGTGGAGAGGGACAGAGTTTACAGCCCCAGCATTTT. As protein: CASSGEGQSLQPQHF.

The chain has TRBV6-1 and TRBJ2-2; D may be TRBD2 (6 bases). The length of the CDR3 is 17 residues. V was pared by 2 bases and J by 0 bases, with 13 bases between. Looked up from germline, CDR1 is MNHNS and CDR2 is SASEGT. The CDR3 region is CASSESRGAANTGELFF. CDR3 DNA sequence: TGTGCCAGCAGTGAATCGCGGGGCGCAGCGAACACCGGGGAGCTGTTTTTT.

V and J are TRBV5-6 and TRBJ1-2; 7 bases fit TRBD1. V dropped 4 bases and J dropped 3; count of bases not matched to a gene: 12. CDR3 length: 16 amino acids. Germline V gene data show CDR1 as SGHDT and CDR2 as YYEEEE. CDR3 region: CASSPETQGEYYGYTF. CDR3 nucleotides: TGTGCCAGCAGCCCCGAAACGCAGGGGGAGTACTATGGCTACACCTTC.

CDR3 protein: CASSQYVQGNSPLHF. The CDR3 nucleotides read TGCGCCAGCAGTCAATACGTACAGGGAAATTCACCCCTCCACTTT. This chain links TRBV23-1 with TRBJ1-6; D possibly corresponds to TRBD1 (6 bases). TRBV23-1 is recorded as an ORF, its role being uncertain. The germline V and J ends were trimmed by 1 base and 7 bases, with 11 bases remaining between them. The CDR3 is 15 amino acids.

The rearrangement links TRBV11-2 to TRBJ2-3; TRBD1 matches 8 bases. Germline values: CDR1 SGHAT, CDR2 FQNNGV. With 8 bases clipped from V and 0 bases from J, the junction kept 19 bases outside the gene matches. This CDR3 is 19 amino acids long. The CDR3 DNA is TGTGCCAGCCTCAAAACGCAGGGGGCTCTCTTATTTAGCACAGATACGCAGTATTTT. Amino acid sequence: CASLKTQGALLFSTDTQYF.

Of note for this clone: Other DNA sequences within the sample encode an identical CDR3. The genes are TRBV5-4 and TRBJ2-5; D gene uncertain. Between the trimmed V and J ends, which lost 0 bases and 3 bases, there was a span of 6 bases. Germline CDR1 SGHNT, CDR2 YYREEE (reference sequence). The CDR3 loop spans 13 amino acids. CDR3 coding DNA: TGTGCCAGCAGCTTGGCACTAAAAGAGACCCAGTACTTC. Translated, it gives CASSLALKETQYF.

This rearrangement joins TRBV5-1 to TRBJ2-1; TRBD1 is a possible D gene (6 bases). CDR1 is SGHRS, CDR2 YFSETQ, per germline. Between the trimmed V and J ends, which lost 7 bases and 0 bases, there was a span of 14 bases. This CDR3 comprises 15 residues. The CDR3 bases are TGCGCCAGCGCGGAGACAGGACGCTCCTACAATGAGCAGTTCTTC. It specifies CASAETGRSYNEQFF.

This clone was seen a single time. The V gene is TRBV30, the J gene TRBJ1-3; D not certain. CDR1 and CDR2 (germline): GTSNPN, SVGIG (reference sequence). The V and J ends lost 0 bases and 3 bases respectively, with 9 bases between them. This CDR3 comprises 14 residues. CDR3 in amino acids: CAWSVLWGGNTIYF. The CDR3 region has the DNA TGTGCCTGGAGTGTACTATGGGGTGGAAACACCATATATTTT.

The CDR3 DNA follows: TGCGCCAGCAGCTTGGAGGGCTTACACAATGAGCAGTTCTTC. Translating gives CASSLEGLHNEQFF. J is TRBJ2-1 and V is TRBV5-1; D gene unclear. Germline V CDR1 and CDR2: SGHRS, YFSETQ. The CDR3 extends over 14 amino acids. V gave up 0 bases and J gave up 5 bases, with 9 bases separating them.

To note about this clone: The identical CDR3 is also encoded by other nucleotide sequences in the sample. This chain joins TRBV5-1 and TRBJ1-6, with 7 bases lining up with TRBD1. Trimming at V came to 4 bases and at J to 6 bases, leaving 1 base not matched to a gene. This CDR3 spans 13 amino acids. CDR1 is SGHRS, CDR2 YFSETQ, per germline. This chain's CDR3 is CASSRDSNSPLHF. CDR3 sequence (DNA): TGCGCCAGCAGCCGGGACAGTAATTCACCCCTCCACTTT.

This chain links TRBV11-2 with TRBJ1-1; D gene ambiguous. The CDR3 contains 14 residues. Germline V CDR1 and CDR2: SGHAT, FQNNGV. V was shortened by 4 bases and J by 0 bases, with 9 bases between the two germline ends. Written as DNA, the CDR3 is TGTGCCAGCAGCTCCATCCAAGTGAACACTGAAGCTTTCTTT. Translating gives CASSSIQVNTEAFF.

The CDR3 DNA reads as TGTGCCAGCAGCCTAGGGGGGACAGATACGCAGTATTTT. Its translation is CASSLGGTDTQYF. This sequence joins TRBV11-1 and TRBJ2-3; D may correspond to TRBD1 or TRBD2 (6 bases each). This CDR3 is built from 13 residues. CDR1 is SGHAT and CDR2 is FQDESV in the germline V gene (reference sequence). V lost 5 bases and J lost 3, with 9 bases in between.

The V and J genes are TRBV28 and TRBJ1-5, with unresolved D. From germline, CDR1 is MDHEN and CDR2 SYDVKM. V was clipped by 6 bases and J by 0 bases, with 15 bases between them. There are 16 residues in the CDR3. The CDR3 nucleotides are TGTGCCAGCAGGTTCATCGTTTTCGGTAGCAATCAGCCCCAGCATTTT. It encodes CASRFIVFGSNQPQHF.

In the case of this clone: At the DNA level, this CDR3 is encoded by other sequences in the same sample as well. V gene TRBV5-1 combines with J gene TRBJ2-3; D may be TRBD1 (5 bases). This CDR3 is built from 15 residues. In germline, CDR1 is SGHRS, CDR2 YFSETQ. Trimming removed 2 bases from V and 0 bases from J, with 10 bases in between. CDR3 nucleotides: TGCGCCAGCAGCTTACAGGAACCTAGCACAGATACGCAGTATTTT. Amino acid sequence: CASSLQEPSTDTQYF.

J is TRBJ1-5 and V is TRBV2; 9 positions match TRBD1. Trimming at V came to 5 bases and at J to 1 base, leaving 6 bases not matched to a gene. This CDR3 is 16 amino acids long. Germline-derived CDR1 and CDR2 are SNHLY and FYNNEI. CDR3 sequence (DNA): TGTGCCAGCAGTCGACAAGGACAGGGGAGCAATCAGCCCCAGCATTTT. Translating gives CASSRQGQGSNQPQHF.

With respect to this clone: Other DNA variants within this sample encode the same CDR3. The chain uses TRBV5-1 and TRBJ2-3; D remains unclear. V lost 3 bases and J lost 2, with 7 bases in between. This CDR3 is built from 13 residues. CDR1 SGHRS and CDR2 YFSETQ come from the germline V gene. The CDR3 region is CASSSASTDTQYF. Written as DNA, the CDR3 is TGCGCCAGCAGCTCGGCTTCCACAGATACGCAGTATTTT.